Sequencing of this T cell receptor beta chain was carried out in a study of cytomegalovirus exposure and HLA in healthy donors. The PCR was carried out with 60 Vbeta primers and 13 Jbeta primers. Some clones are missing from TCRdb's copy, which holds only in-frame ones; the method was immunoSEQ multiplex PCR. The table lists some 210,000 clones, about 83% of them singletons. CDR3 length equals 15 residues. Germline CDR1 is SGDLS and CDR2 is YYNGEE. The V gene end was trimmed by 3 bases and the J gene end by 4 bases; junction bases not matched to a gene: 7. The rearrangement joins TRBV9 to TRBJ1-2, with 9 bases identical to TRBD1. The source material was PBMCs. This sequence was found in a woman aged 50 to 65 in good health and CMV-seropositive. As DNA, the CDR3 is TGTGCCAGCAGCGAGTCGGGACAGGGATCCTATGGCTACACCTTC. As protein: CASSESGQGSYGYTF.